The 18 T cell receptor beta chains presented below share a single source sample, sequenced in a study of shared clonotypes between healthy human individuals. Libraries were prepared by immunoSEQ multiplex PCR; TCRdb keeps only in-frame clonotypes and omits some of them. The data hold 2.3 million or so clones, with about 92% observed a single time. What was sequenced was naive CD4+ T cells from PBMCs. Noted subset: CD45RA+ positively selected. The source is a young man in good health. Some clones in this sample may be carry-over from other donors' samples.

This chain uses TRBV25-1 with TRBJ1-2; 10 bases map to TRBD1. CDR1 and CDR2 from the germline V gene are MGHDK and SYGVNS. The junction had 10 bases not matched to a gene; V was cut back by 6 bases and J by 3 bases. This CDR3 contains 16 residues. The CDR3 DNA sequence: TGTGCCAGCAGATCCCGAAGCGGGACAGGGGACTATGGCTACACCTTC. It codes for CASRSRSGTGDYGYTF.

The gene calls are TRBV28 and TRBJ1-1; D not resolved. Germline assignment: CDR1 MDHEN and CDR2 SYDVKM. This CDR3 has 13 amino acids. V lost 5 bases, J lost 1 base, and 8 bases lay in between. CDR3 protein: CASSAPRNTEAFF. The CDR3 coding sequence is TGTGCCAGCAGTGCCCCCCGGAACACTGAAGCTTTCTTT.

As regards this clone: The same CDR3 can be traced to other DNA sequences in this sample. This chain connects TRBV2 to TRBJ1-2, with D maybe TRBD1 (5 bases). V lost 5 bases and J lost 8, with 12 bases in between. The CDR3 contains 12 residues. Germline V gene lookup returns CDR1 SNHLY and CDR2 FYNNEI. The DNA for the CDR3 is TGTGCCAGCAGTAGGACTGGGGGAGGCTACACCTTC. Residues: CASSRTGGGYTF.

The rearrangement uses TRBV7-9 and TRBJ2-3; D gene uncertain. The CDR3 length is 13 residues. V was pared by 3 bases and J by 5 bases, with 9 bases between. From germline, CDR1 is SEHNR and CDR2 FQNEAQ (reference sequence). In nucleotides, the CDR3 is TGTGCCAGCAGCTTGAGTTGGGGAGATACGCAGTATTTT. This encodes CASSLSWGDTQYF.

Remarks on this clone: Other nucleotide sequences from this sample produce the same CDR3. The chain combines TRBV28 with TRBJ2-5; a weak D match, TRBD1 (7 bases). Trimming took 2 bases from V and 4 from J, leaving 11 bases between them. Germline values: CDR1 MDHEN, CDR2 SYDVKM. This CDR3 comprises 14 residues. Here the CDR3 DNA reads TGTGCCAGCAGTTTAAGGAGGGGGCGAGAGACCCAGTACTTC. It encodes CASSLRRGRETQYF.

The genes are TRBV9 and TRBJ2-1, with a possible D match to TRBD2 (5 bases). Trimming took 2 bases from V and 5 from J, leaving 11 bases between them. Germline loops: CDR1 SGDLS, CDR2 YYNGEE. The CDR3 has 14 amino acids. The CDR3 nucleotides are TGTGCCAGCAGCGTTGCATCTAGCAACAATGAGCAGTTCTTC. Amino acids: CASSVASSNNEQFF.

Notes on this clone: This same CDR3 is encoded by further DNA sequences in the sample. The chain carries TRBV5-4 and TRBJ1-1, with 7 nucleotides matching TRBD1. V was pared by 0 bases and J by 3 bases, with 5 bases of the junction left unmatched. This CDR3 spans 15 amino acids. Germline assignment: CDR1 SGHNT and CDR2 YYREEE (reference sequence). The CDR3 sequence: CASSLGQGRDTEAFF. Here the CDR3 DNA reads TGTGCCAGCAGCTTGGGACAGGGAAGGGACACTGAAGCTTTCTTT.

The CDR3 loop reads CASSLRSRVNTEAFF. DNA of the CDR3: TGTGCCAGCAGCTTAAGGTCAAGGGTGAACACTGAAGCTTTCTTT. The V and J genes are TRBV7-2 and TRBJ1-1; D uncertain. CDR1 is SGHTA, CDR2 FQGNSA, per germline. This CDR3 is 15 amino acids long. Trimming took off 2 bases at V and 0 bases at J, with 10 bases between the two ends. The whole variable domain, filled in from reference TRBV7-2 and TRBJ1-1, reads GAGVSQSPSNKVTEKGKDVELRCDPISGHTALYWYRQSLGQGLEFLIYFQGNSAPDKSGLPSDRFSAERTGGSVSTLTIQRTQQEDSAVYLCASSLRSRVNTEAFFGQGTRLTVV.

The chain joins TRBV11-2 to TRBJ1-5; D not certain. The CDR3 is made up of 14 amino acids. Germline CDR1 SGHAT, CDR2 FQNNGV. V lost 5 bases and J lost 4, with 12 bases in between. The CDR3 sequence: CASSRPGGNQPQHF. CDR3 in DNA: TGTGCCAGCAGCCGTCCCGGAGGGAATCAGCCCCAGCATTTT.

The chain employs TRBV27 and TRBJ2-1, with 14 bases fitting TRBD2. V was pared by 1 base and J by 8 bases, with 4 bases of the junction left unmatched. CDR1 is MNHEY, CDR2 SMNVEV, per germline (reference sequence). The CDR3 has 16 amino acids. DNA of the CDR3: TGTGCCAGCAGTTTATTGGGACTAGCGGGAGTTGATGAGCAGTTCTTC. As protein: CASSLLGLAGVDEQFF.

Comment on this clone: Distinct nucleotide sequences in the sample also encode this CDR3. The rearrangement uses TRBV25-1 and TRBJ2-3; D not certain. CDR3 length: 11 residues. Trimming took off 6 bases at V and 3 bases at J, with 4 bases between the two ends. Germline CDR1 is MGHDK and CDR2 is SYGVNS. CDR3 coding DNA: TGTGCCAGCAGAAGAACAGATACGCAGTATTTT. It yields the protein CASRRTDTQYF.

Of note for this clone: Other DNA sequences in the sample encode the same CDR3. The chain couples TRBV7-9 to TRBJ1-6; D unresolved. The CDR3 loop spans 13 amino acids. V lost 1 base to trimming and J lost 6 bases, with 4 bases between them. Germline V gene lookup returns CDR1 SEHNR and CDR2 FQNEAQ (reference sequence). This CDR3 is CASSLVPNSPLHF. CDR3 coding DNA: TGTGCCAGCAGCTTAGTCCCTAATTCACCCCTCCACTTT. Using reference TRBV7-9 and TRBJ1-6 for the parts outside the CDR3, the full variable domain is DTGVSQNPRHKITKRGQNVTFRCDPISEHNRLYWYRQTLGQGPEFLTYFQNEAQLEKSRLLSDRFSAERPKGSFSTLEIQRTEQGDSAMYLCASSLVPNSPLHFGNGTRLTVT.

The rearrangement uses TRBV5-1 and TRBJ2-3; 9 positions match TRBD1. CDR1 and CDR2 (germline): SGHRS, YFSETQ. The V and J ends lost 4 bases and 3 bases, in that order; junction bases with no gene match: 3. The CDR3 is 14 amino acids. This chain's CDR3 is CASSNGQGTDTQYF. The CDR3 DNA is TGCGCCAGCAGCAACGGACAGGGGACAGATACGCAGTATTTT.

The rearrangement joins TRBV29-1 to TRBJ2-7; 9 bases agree with TRBD2. Germline CDR1 reads SQVTM; CDR2 reads ANQGSEA. V lost 7 bases and J lost 0; bases outside the gene matches: 7. The CDR3 contains 14 residues. In DNA form, the CDR3 reads TGCAGCGCCCGGGTTAGCGGGAGCTCCTACGAGCAGTACTTC. It codes for CSARVSGSSYEQYF.

The chain couples TRBV28 to TRBJ1-3; TRBD1 might be the D (5 bases). Trimming removed 6 bases at V and 6 bases at J, with 15 bases between. The V gene's germline CDR1 is MDHEN and CDR2 SYDVKM. This CDR3 is built from 14 residues. The CDR3 loop reads CASRPGTFVNTIYF. Written as DNA, the CDR3 is TGTGCCAGCAGACCGGGGACCTTCGTAAACACCATATATTTT.

The sample holds one count of this clone. The rearrangement uses TRBV7-6 and TRBJ2-5; the D is unclear. V was clipped by 0 bases and J by 5 bases, with 10 bases between them. This CDR3 comprises 14 residues. Per germline, CDR1 SGHVS and CDR2 FNYEAQ. This chain's CDR3 is CASSLASSVETQYF. CDR3 DNA: TGTGCCAGCAGCTTAGCCAGCTCGGTGGAGACCCAGTACTTC.

The rearrangement uses TRBV27 and TRBJ2-7; perhaps TRBD2 as D (6 bases). The CDR3 totals 14 residues. Germline loops: CDR1 MNHEY, CDR2 SMNVEV (reference sequence). V shed 4 bases and J shed 5 bases, with 15 bases lying between them. CDR3: CASSSPFAGNEQYF. DNA for the CDR3: TGTGCCAGCAGTTCCCCCTTTGCGGGAAACGAGCAGTACTTC.

In its sample, this clone was seen once. This sequence joins TRBV7-2 and TRBJ1-3; D not certain. Trimming took 0 bases from V and 8 from J, leaving 11 bases between them. Germline loops: CDR1 SGHTA, CDR2 FQGNSA. The CDR3 length is 14 residues. The CDR3 protein is CASSLALEVDTIYF. Here the CDR3 DNA reads TGTGCCAGCAGCTTAGCGCTTGAAGTAGACACCATATATTTT.